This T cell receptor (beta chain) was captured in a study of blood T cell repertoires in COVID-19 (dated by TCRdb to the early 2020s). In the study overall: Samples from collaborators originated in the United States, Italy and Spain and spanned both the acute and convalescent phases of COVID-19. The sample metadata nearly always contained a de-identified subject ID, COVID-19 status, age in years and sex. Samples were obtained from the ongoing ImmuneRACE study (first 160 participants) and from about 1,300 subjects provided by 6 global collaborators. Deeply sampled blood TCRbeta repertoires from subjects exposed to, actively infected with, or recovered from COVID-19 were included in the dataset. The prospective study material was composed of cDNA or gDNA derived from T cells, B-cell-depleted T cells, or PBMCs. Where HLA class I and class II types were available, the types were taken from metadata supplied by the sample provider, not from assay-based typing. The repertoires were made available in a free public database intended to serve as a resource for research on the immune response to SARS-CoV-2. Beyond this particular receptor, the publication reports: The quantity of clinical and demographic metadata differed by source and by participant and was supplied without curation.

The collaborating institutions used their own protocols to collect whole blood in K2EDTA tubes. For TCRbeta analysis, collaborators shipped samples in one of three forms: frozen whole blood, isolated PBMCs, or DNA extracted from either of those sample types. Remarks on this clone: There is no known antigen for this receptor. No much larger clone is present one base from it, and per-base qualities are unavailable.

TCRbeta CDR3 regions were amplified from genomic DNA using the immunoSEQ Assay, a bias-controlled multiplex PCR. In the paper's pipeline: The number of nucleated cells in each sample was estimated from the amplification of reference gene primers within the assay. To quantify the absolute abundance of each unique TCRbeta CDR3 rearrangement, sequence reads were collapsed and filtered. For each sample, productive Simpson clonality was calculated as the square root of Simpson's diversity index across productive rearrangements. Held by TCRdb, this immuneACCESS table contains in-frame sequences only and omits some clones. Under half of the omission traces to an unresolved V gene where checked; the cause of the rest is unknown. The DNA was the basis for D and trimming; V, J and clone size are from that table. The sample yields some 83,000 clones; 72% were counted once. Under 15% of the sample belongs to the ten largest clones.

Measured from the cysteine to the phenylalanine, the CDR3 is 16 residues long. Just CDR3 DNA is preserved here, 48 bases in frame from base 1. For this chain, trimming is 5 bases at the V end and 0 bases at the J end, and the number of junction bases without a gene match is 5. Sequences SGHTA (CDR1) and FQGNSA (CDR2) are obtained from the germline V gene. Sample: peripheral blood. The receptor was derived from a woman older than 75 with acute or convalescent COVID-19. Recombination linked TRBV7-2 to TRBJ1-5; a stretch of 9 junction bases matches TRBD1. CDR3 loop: CASSPTGGISNQPQHF. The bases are TGTGCCAGCAGCCCTACAGGGGGCATTAGCAATCAGCCCCAGCATTTT.